Listed here are 25 T cell receptor beta chains from one sample, sequenced in a study of T cell repertoires in cytomegalovirus infection (dated by TCRdb to about 2019). Sequencing relied on an Illumina HiSeq 1500. Starting from the raw public reads, TCRdb applied fastp trimming at Q25, assembled clones with MiXCR and retained in-frame beta chains. When rows share a CDR3 protein, they turn into one entry using the most common DNA and genes. The sample table records 250,000 or so distinct CDR3 sequences; 9% to 15% of these occur just once. 1.5% to 2% of the sample is held by the ten biggest clonotypes. Source material: PBMCs. The receptors stem from a human donor in good health (CMV status not recorded). Some clones in this sample may be carry-over from other donors' samples.

In this sample, this clonotype turned up many times. J is TRBJ2-1 and V is TRBV7-6, with 7 nucleotides matching TRBD2. Germline V gives CDR1 SGHVS, CDR2 FNYEAQ. The CDR3 runs 15 residues. Unmatched junction bases numbered 5, after V lost 5 bases and J lost 1 base. CDR3 in DNA: TGTGCCAGCAGCCGCAGCGGGGCTTCCTACAATGAGCAGTTCTTC. Encoded protein: CASSRSGASYNEQFF.

This clonotype was seen many times. The gene calls are TRBV28 and TRBJ1-4; no reliable D call. This CDR3 is 16 amino acids long. The V end lost 5 bases, the J end lost 7 bases, and 20 bases lay between the germline ends. Germline V gene lookup returns CDR1 MDHEN and CDR2 SYDVKM. DNA of the CDR3: TGTGCCAGCAGTCCCTTTCGGTCGGGTGCAGGTGAAAAACTGTTTTTT. This encodes CASSPFRSGAGEKLFF.

This clonotype was recorded many times. The V call is TRBV3-1, the J call TRBJ2-1, with D perhaps TRBD1 or TRBD2 (5 bases each). The CDR3 covers 13 residues. With 4 bases removed from V and 11 bases from J, the gap between germline ends came to 15 bases. Germline assignment: CDR1 LGHDT and CDR2 YNNKEL (reference sequence). CDR3 loop: CASSPRDPVQQFF. CDR3 DNA: TGTGCCAGCAGCCCCCGGGACCCGGTACAGCAGTTCTTC.

In this sample, this clonotype turned up many times. The chain joins TRBV7-2 to TRBJ2-1; D remains ambiguous. The CDR3 has 16 amino acids. From germline, CDR1 is SGHTA and CDR2 FQGNSA. V was trimmed by 0 bases and J by 5 bases, leaving 14 bases between them. The DNA for the CDR3 is TGTGCCAGCAGCTTAGCGAGGTCCCACCGGAACAATGAGCAGTTCTTC. This gives the protein CASSLARSHRNNEQFF.

The V gene is TRBV18, the J gene TRBJ1-5; 7 bases match TRBD1. The CDR3 has 13 amino acids. Losses at the gene ends were 8 bases for V and 6 bases for J; bases not matched to a gene: 7. Germline CDR1 reads KGHSH; CDR2 reads LQKENI. The CDR3 nucleotides read TGTGCCAGCCGAGAGACAGGGAGTCAGCCCCAGCATTTT. Translating gives CASRETGSQPQHF.

This clonotype was counted ten times or more. The chain uses TRBV4-3 and TRBJ2-2, with 7 bases matching TRBD1. This CDR3 region has 15 residues. Germline assignment: CDR1 LGHNA and CDR2 YSLEER. V trimming: 0 bases; J trimming: 5 bases; junction bases outside the gene matches: 3. The CDR3 coding sequence is TGCGCCAGCAGCCAAGATCCACAGGGGACCGGGGAGCTGTTTTTT. Its protein is CASSQDPQGTGELFF.

The chain carries TRBV12-3 or TRBV12-4 and TRBJ1-5; no clear D gene. This CDR3 spans 12 amino acids. Trimming pared 5 bases from V and 9 bases from J, leaving 11 bases between. The DNA for the CDR3 is TGTGCCAGCAGTCCGGACTTCGGGCCCCAGCATTTT. This sequence encodes CASSPDFGPQHF.

The chain is built from TRBV5-1 and TRBJ2-5; D perhaps matches TRBD2 (6 bases). In germline, CDR1 is SGHRS, CDR2 YFSETQ. The length of the CDR3 is 15 residues. V was pared by 0 bases and J by 2 bases, with 11 bases between. CDR3 amino acids: CASSLVTSLQETQYF. Written as DNA, the CDR3 is TGCGCCAGCAGCTTGGTTACTAGCCTTCAAGAGACCCAGTACTTC.

This chain links TRBV19 with TRBJ2-2; 11 nucleotides match TRBD2. Germline V gene data show CDR1 as LNHDA and CDR2 as SQIVND (reference sequence). V lost 4 bases, J lost 3 bases, and 1 base stayed unmatched. This CDR3 has 15 amino acids. CDR3 sequence (DNA): TGTGCCAGTAGTAGGGGACTAGCGGACACCGGGGAGCTGTTTTTT. Its translation is CASSRGLADTGELFF. The full variable domain, in which reference TRBV19 and TRBJ2-2 provide the parts outside the CDR3, is DGGITQSPKYLFRKEGQNVTLSCEQNLNHDAMYWYRQDPGQGLRLIYYSQIVNDFQKGDIAEGYSVSREKKESFPLTVTSAQKNPTAFYLCASSRGLADTGELFFGEGSRLTVL.

This clonotype was found a few times. This rearrangement joins TRBV28 to TRBJ1-1; no reliable D call. This CDR3 is built from 14 residues. V dropped 3 bases and J dropped 1 base, with 9 bases sitting between them. CDR1 MDHEN and CDR2 SYDVKM come from the germline V gene. CDR3 loop: CASSLLGQNTEAFF. The CDR3 bases are TGTGCCAGCAGTTTGCTCGGGCAGAACACTGAAGCTTTCTTT.

This clonotype was counted ten times or more. The CDR3 reads CASTQAGAFDNEQFF. In DNA, the CDR3 is TGTGCCAGCACCCAAGCGGGGGCTTTTGACAATGAGCAGTTCTTC. The chain recombines TRBV7-2 with TRBJ2-1; 8 nucleotides align to TRBD2. The trim removed 7 bases at V and 5 bases at J, leaving 10 bases unmatched. The CDR3 consists of 15 residues. In germline, CDR1 is SGHTA, CDR2 FQGNSA. Full variable domain (rest looked up from reference TRBV7-2 and TRBJ2-1): GAGVSQSPSNKVTEKGKDVELRCDPISGHTALYWYRQSLGQGLEFLIYFQGNSAPDKSGLPSDRFSAERTGGSVSTLTIQRTQQEDSAVYLCASTQAGAFDNEQFFGPGTRLTVL.

At least ten counts were recorded for this clonotype. V and J are TRBV7-8 and TRBJ2-1; 7 nucleotides align to TRBD1. This CDR3 is 17 amino acids long. The germline CDR1 and CDR2 sequences are SGHVS and FQNEAQ. The J segment lost 6 bases and the V segment lost 0 bases, leaving 11 bases of the junction unmatched. This chain's CDR3 is CASSLAQIGGAPNEQFF. CDR3 coding DNA: TGTGCCAGCAGCTTAGCGCAAATAGGGGGCGCGCCCAATGAGCAGTTCTTC.

V and J are TRBV6-2 or TRBV6-3 and TRBJ2-7, with TRBD1 identical over 8 bases. This CDR3 has 12 amino acids. The V and J ends lost 6 bases and 11 bases, in that order; junction bases with no gene match: 9. CDR1 MNHEY and CDR2 SVGEGT come from the germline V gene. CDR3 loop: CASSEDRVRKYF. In nucleotides, the CDR3 is TGTGCCAGCAGCGAGGACAGGGTTAGGAAGTACTTC.

This clonotype was observed a single time. The CDR3 ends on some other residue instead of the conserved phenylalanine or tryptophan, so this is likely a read error. The chain carries TRBV19 and TRBJ2-2, with D possibly TRBD2 on 6 matching bases. Germline assignment: CDR1 LNHDA and CDR2 SQIVND (reference sequence). The CDR3 is 14 residues long. Deletions cut 8 bases from V and 7 bases from J, with 17 bases between. As DNA, the CDR3 is TGTGCCAGTGTTAGCGGTGGGGGAAGCGGGGAGCTGTTTGTC. Protein product: CASVSGGGSGELFV.

This clonotype showed up many times. The rearrangement links TRBV7-2 to TRBJ1-1; TRBD1 matches 9 bases. V shed 1 base, J shed 0 bases, and the junction held 6 bases outside the gene matches. Per the germline V gene, CDR1 is SGHTA and CDR2 is FQGNSA. This CDR3 spans 17 amino acids. CDR3 amino acids: CASSLVGQGRLNTEAFF. The CDR3 DNA sequence: TGTGCCAGCAGCTTAGTCGGACAGGGGAGATTGAACACTGAAGCTTTCTTT.

This clonotype was seen at least ten times. The J gene is TRBJ2-1, the V gene TRBV19; no definite D call. The V and J ends lost 10 bases and 7 bases respectively, with 17 bases between them. The CDR3 is 13 residues long. Germline V gene sequence: CDR1 LNHDA, CDR2 SQIVND (reference sequence). The CDR3 nucleotides are TGTGCCACCAGGCGCGAAGCAAGGAATGAGCAGTTCTTC. Its protein product is CATRREARNEQFF.

DNA of the CDR3: TGTGCCAGCAGTGGTGGGGGCAGAAATACGCAGTATTTT. Translation gives CASSGGGRNTQYF. The V gene is TRBV25-1, the J gene TRBJ2-3, with TRBD1 as a possible D gene (6 bases). The germline gives CDR1 MGHDK, CDR2 SYGVNS. The CDR3 sequence is 13 residues long. Deletions cut 4 bases from V and 7 bases from J, with 12 bases between.

The sample holds a few counts of this clonotype. The J gene is TRBJ2-2, the V gene TRBV2, with 8 nucleotides matching TRBD2. This CDR3 has 13 amino acids. Germline lookup yields CDR1 SNHLY and CDR2 FYNNEI. V trimming: 9 bases; J trimming: 8 bases; junction bases outside the gene matches: 8. The CDR3 is CARTGTSAGELFF. DNA of the CDR3: TGTGCCAGAACTGGGACTAGTGCAGGGGAGCTGTTTTTT.

CDR3 in amino acids: CASSRGLAGAHYEQFF. CDR3 sequence (DNA): TGTGCCAGCAGCCGAGGACTAGCGGGAGCACACTATGAGCAGTTCTTC. The genes are TRBV11-2 and TRBJ2-1; 13 nucleotides match TRBD2. Per germline, CDR1 SGHAT and CDR2 FQNNGV. J lost 8 bases, V lost 5 bases, and 9 bases had no gene match. This CDR3 contains 16 residues.

The chain carries TRBV2 and TRBJ1-4; a possible D gene is TRBD1 (6 bases). Trimming shortened V by 8 bases and J by 7 bases, and 11 bases separated the two germline ends. The CDR3 length is 12 residues. The germline CDR1 and CDR2 sequences are SNHLY and FYNNEI. CDR3 DNA sequence: TGTGCCAGCCGGATCAGGGGTGAAAAACTGTTTTTT. Encoded protein: CASRIRGEKLFF.

With regard to this clonotype: This may arise from a read error, as a much more abundant clone is one base away. The V and J genes are TRBV14 and TRBJ2-7, with D possibly being TRBD1 or TRBD2 (5 bases each). CDR3 size: 14 residues. Germline lookup yields CDR1 SGHDN and CDR2 FVKESK. With 4 bases removed from V and 4 bases from J, the gap between germline ends came to 14 bases. CDR3 coding DNA: TGTGCCAGCAGCCTGATGGGACCAGGATACGAGCAGTACTTC. Amino acid sequence: CASSLMGPGYEQYF.

This clonotype was observed at least ten times. This chain uses TRBV7-2 with TRBJ1-6, with D unclear. The V end was cut by 5 bases, the J end by 0 bases, with 8 bases between. There are 15 residues in the CDR3. Germline CDR1 is SGHTA and CDR2 is FQGNSA. The CDR3 sequence is CASSQESSYNSPLHF. As DNA, the CDR3 is TGTGCCAGCAGCCAAGAGAGCTCCTATAATTCACCCCTCCACTTT.

This clonotype was seen at least ten times. The genes are TRBV10-2 and TRBJ2-2; no clear D. Trimming took 2 bases from V and 7 from J, leaving 5 bases between them. The germline CDR1 and CDR2 sequences are WSHSY and SAAADI. This CDR3 is built from 12 residues. CDR3 amino acids: CASSENSGELFF. The CDR3 DNA follows: TGCGCCAGCAGTGAGAATAGCGGGGAGCTGTTTTTT.

This clonotype was observed a handful of times. For the CDR3, the DNA is TGCAGTGTAGCCATAGACCTATACGAGCAGTACTTC. Its protein product is CSVAIDLYEQYF. The J gene is TRBJ2-7, the V gene TRBV20-1; D gene uncertain. In germline, CDR1 is DFQATT, CDR2 SNEGSKA (reference sequence). V lost 7 bases and J lost 4, with 14 bases in between. CDR3 length: 12 amino acids.

This clonotype was detected a few times. V and J are TRBV10-3 and TRBJ1-1; the D is unclear. V was pared by 10 bases and J by 1 base, with 10 bases between. In germline, CDR1 is ENHRY, CDR2 SYGVKD. This CDR3 contains 12 residues. The CDR3 is CATRQQNTEAFF. CDR3 DNA sequence: TGTGCCACCAGACAACAGAACACTGAAGCTTTCTTT.